A selection of T cell receptor beta chains follows, all from one sample in a study of radiation and T cells in renal cell carcinoma. TCRdb's copy holds only in-frame clones and misses some; the assay was immunoSEQ multiplex PCR. The sample lists 40,000 to 45,000 clones, roughly 80% occurring once. Specimen: blood, collected from a patient whose treatment included radiotherapy and nephrectomy. Receptors were obtained from a woman in her 70s with renal cell carcinoma. Each CDR3 is given with its conserved first and last residue. The D gene is left open where the match is weak. Clone size is stated in some rows and not others, as once, few, many or a class when expanded.

TGTGCCAGCAGCTTAAGACAGGTCGGAACCTACGAGCAGTACTTC	CASSLRQVGTYEQYF	NA	TRBV13	TRBJ2-7	15	once
TGTGCCAGCAGCAACGACAGGGATGAAAGCTCCTACAATGAGCAGTTCTTC	CASSNDRDESSYNEQFF	TRBD1	TRBV5-6	TRBJ2-1	17	NA
TGTGCCAGCAGTGAACAACAGGGTGGCCAGCAGTACTTC	CASSEQQGGQQYF	NA	TRBV2	TRBJ2-7	13	NA
TGTGCCAGCAGTTACTCGAGGGGAGGGTGGGGTGGCTACACCTTC	CASSYSRGGWGGYTF	NA	TRBV6-5	TRBJ1-2	15	NA
TGTGCCTGGAGTGTGGACAGGGTGGAGGCTAATGAAAAACTGTTTTTT	CAWSVDRVEANEKLFF	TRBD1	TRBV30	TRBJ1-4	16	few
TGTGCCAGCAGCTTGGGGGGGACTAGCGGTAACTACGAGCAGTACTTC	CASSLGGTSGNYEQYF	TRBD2	TRBV5-4	TRBJ2-7	16	NA
TGTGCCAGTAGTATACCGACAGGCTCAAACCAGCATTTT	CASSIPTGSNQHF	NA	TRBV19	TRBJ1-5	13	NA
TGTGCCAGTAGTATTCCCGGGGGAGGCTATGGCTACACCTTC	CASSIPGGGYGYTF	NA	TRBV19	TRBJ1-2	14	few
TGTGCCTGGGGCCTTGGTATGGGAGGGGCCTACAATGAGCAGTTCTTC	CAWGLGMGGAYNEQFF	TRBD2	TRBV30	TRBJ2-1	16	NA
TGTGCCAGCAGCTTAGGTAGCACAGATACGCAGTATTTT	CASSLGSTDTQYF	NA	TRBV11-1	TRBJ2-3	13	NA
TGTGCCAGCAGCCAAGGAACTAGCGCCTCCTACAATGAGCAGTTCTTC	CASSQGTSASYNEQFF	TRBD2	TRBV4-2	TRBJ2-1	16	NA
TGTGCCAGCAGCCAAGGGTCCCTCTACGAGCAGTACTTC	CASSQGSLYEQYF	NA	TRBV4-2	TRBJ2-7	13	NA
TGTGCCAGCAGTTCCGGGACAAACACCGGGGAGCTGTTTTTT	CASSSGTNTGELFF	NA	TRBV6-5	TRBJ2-2	14	few
TGTGCCAGCACCCAATTCGGCCAGACGAATTCACCCCTCCACTTT	CASTQFGQTNSPLHF	NA	TRBV7-9	TRBJ1-6	15	NA
TGCGCCAGCAGCTTATCCGGGACAGGGGGCGTCGGGGAGCTGTTTTTT	CASSLSGTGGVGELFF	TRBD1	TRBV5-1	TRBJ2-2	16	NA
TGTGCCAGCGCGCAGGAGGCTGGCTACACCTTC	CASAQEAGYTF	NA	TRBV2	TRBJ1-2	11	NA
TGCGCCAGCAGCTTCAGTGGGGAGAGCGAGCAGTACTTC	CASSFSGESEQYF	NA	TRBV5-1	TRBJ2-7	13	NA
TGTGCCAGCAGCTTTGGGGAAGAGACCCAGTACTTC	CASSFGEETQYF	NA	TRBV5-5	TRBJ2-5	12	NA
TGCGCCAGCAGCCCTGACTCTAGCGGGGTAGGGGAGCAGTACTTC	CASSPDSSGVGEQYF	TRBD2	TRBV5-1	TRBJ2-7	15	NA
TGTGCCAGCAGCTTAGAAGTAGGGACAGATTCCTACAATGAGCAGTTCTTC	CASSLEVGTDSYNEQFF	TRBD1	TRBV7-9	TRBJ2-1	17	NA
TGTGCCAGCAGCTCAGGGTACGGCGGGAGCCGAGGTGAGCAGTTCTTC	CASSSGYGGSRGEQFF	TRBD2	TRBV7-9	TRBJ2-1	16	few
TGTGCCAGCAGCCTGATTGGACAGGGTACGAACACCGGGGAGCTGTTTTTT	CASSLIGQGTNTGELFF	TRBD1	TRBV7-2	TRBJ2-2	17	NA
TGTGCCAGCAGAACCGGGACAGGGTGGAACTATGGCTACACCTTC	CASRTGTGWNYGYTF	TRBD1	TRBV6-1	TRBJ1-2	15	NA
TGTGCCAGCAGCTTGTGGGGGGGTACTAGCACAGATACGCAGTATTTT	CASSLWGGTSTDTQYF	TRBD2	TRBV5-6	TRBJ2-3	16	once
TGTGCCAGCAGTGGGCAGGGGCATAATTCACCCCTCCACTTT	CASSGQGHNSPLHF	NA	TRBV5-4	TRBJ1-6	14	NA
TGTGCCAGTAGGGAAGACTATGGCTACACCTTC	CASREDYGYTF	NA	TRBV19	TRBJ1-2	11	NA
TGTGCCAGTAGTAGTTTGGGGACAAGGAACACCGGGGAGCTGTTTTTT	CASSSLGTRNTGELFF	NA	TRBV19	TRBJ2-2	16	NA
TGTGCCAGTAGTATCTCTAGCGGGAGGCCCTACAATGAGCAGTTCTTC	CASSISSGRPYNEQFF	TRBD2	TRBV19	TRBJ2-1	16	NA
TGTGCCAGCCACCGGGACGGCTCCTACGAGCAGTACTTC	CASHRDGSYEQYF	NA	TRBV2	TRBJ2-7	13	NA
TGCGCCAGCAAGGATCTGGCGGGTAGCACAGATACGCAGTATTTT	CASKDLAGSTDTQYF	NA	TRBV5-1	TRBJ2-3	15	NA
TGTGCCAGCAGCGAAAAGACAGGGGGATGGCGTACGCAGTATTTT	CASSEKTGGWRTQYF	TRBD1	TRBV13	TRBJ2-3	15	NA
TGTGCCAGCAGTGAGTTTCGGGGGGCGAACTACGAGCAGTACTTC	CASSEFRGANYEQYF	NA	TRBV6-1	TRBJ2-7	15	NA
TGTGCCATCAGCCAAACTAGCGGGGGCGAGACCCAGTACTTC	CAISQTSGGETQYF	TRBD2	TRBV10-3	TRBJ2-5	14	NA
TGTGCCAGCAGTTTATCGCGGTGGGAGGGCAGGGGCTACACCTTC	CASSLSRWEGRGYTF	NA	TRBV27	TRBJ1-2	15	NA
TGTGCCAGCAGCTTAAAGACAGACTCAGAGACCCAGTACTTC	CASSLKTDSETQYF	NA	TRBV7-9	TRBJ2-5	14	NA
TGTGCCTGGAGCGACGGACTAGCGGGTGAGCAGTTCTTC	CAWSDGLAGEQFF	TRBD2	TRBV30	TRBJ2-1	13	NA
TGTGCCAGCAGTGAACTCGTCTCTGGGGCCAACGTCCTGACTTTC	CASSELVSGANVLTF	NA	TRBV2	TRBJ2-6	15	NA
TGTGCCAGCAGCTCAATCGCGGAGACCCAGTACTTC	CASSSIAETQYF	NA	TRBV7-8	TRBJ2-5	12	NA
TGTGCCATCAGTGAGTCTTTGGGGGCAGGGGTAAAAGGGTATAGCAATCAGCCCCAGCATTTT	CAISESLGAGVKGYSNQPQHF	NA	TRBV10-3	TRBJ1-5	21	NA
TGTGCCAGCAGCCCCACGACCCGGCCCAACACAGATACGCAGTATTTT	CASSPTTRPNTDTQYF	NA	TRBV9	TRBJ2-3	16	NA
TGTGCCAGCTCACCAGGGGAGGGTGAAAAACTGTTTTTT	CASSPGEGEKLFF	NA	TRBV18	TRBJ1-4	13	once
TGCGCCAGCAGCCAGGGGGACAGCAACCCCTACGAGCAGTACTTC	CASSQGDSNPYEQYF	TRBD1	TRBV4-1	TRBJ2-7	15	NA
TGCGCCAGCAGTGAGTGGGGGGTTTCCACTGAAGCTTTCTTT	CASSEWGVSTEAFF	NA	TRBV10-2	TRBJ1-1	14	NA